Listed below are T cell receptor beta chains from one sample, sequenced in a study of cytomegalovirus exposure and HLA in healthy donors. This table comes from immunoSEQ multiplex PCR, and its TCRdb copy is limited to in-frame clones, with some not included. Of 150,000 to 200,000 clones in the sample, under 70% are singletons; the top ten hold about 2.5%. The sequenced sample was PBMCs. The receptors here all came from a woman aged 40-49 years in good health and CMV-seropositive. CDR3s include the opening cysteine and the closing phenylalanine or tryptophan. A D gene is named only where the DNA matches it firmly. Clone size, where shown, is once, few, many, or a class for clones that have expanded.

once,TRBJ2-1,TRBV5-1,NA,TGCGCCAGCAGGGCCGCGGGGAGCTCCTACAATGAGCAGTTCTTC,CASRAAGSSYNEQFF
NA,TRBJ1-2,TRBV29-1,TRBD1,TGCAGCGTCAGGGGGGTGGAAAACTATGGCTACACCTTC,CSVRGVENYGYTF
once,TRBJ2-1,TRBV27,TRBD2,TGTGCCAGCAGTTGGGTGGGGCTAGCGGGAGGGATACCCTACAATGAGCAGTTCTTC,CASSWVGLAGGIPYNEQFF
few,TRBJ1-5,TRBV5-6,TRBD1,TGTGCCAGCAGCTCGAAACAGGGGCCTCTGAAACCCCAGCATTTT,CASSSKQGPLKPQHF
NA,TRBJ1-2,TRBV19,TRBD1,TGTGCCAGTAGTATTGGGGACAGCGTGGGCTACACCTTC,CASSIGDSVGYTF
NA,TRBJ2-7,TRBV4-3,TRBD1,TGCGCCAGCAGCCACCGTCCAGGGACAGGTTATAGCGAGCAGTACTTC,CASSHRPGTGYSEQYF
NA,TRBJ2-5,TRBV9,TRBD2,TGTGCCAGCAGCGTCAGCGGGGGGCAAGAGACCCAGTACTTC,CASSVSGGQETQYF
once,TRBJ2-1,TRBV13,TRBD2,TGTGCCAGCAGCCTTAATGGCGGGGGCTCCTACAATGAGCAGTTCTTC,CASSLNGGGSYNEQFF
NA,TRBJ1-2,TRBV7-2,NA,TGTGCCAGCAGCTCCAGGGCAGGGAACAACTATGGCTACACCTTC,CASSSRAGNNYGYTF
NA,TRBJ2-7,TRBV6-5,NA,TGTGCCAGCAGTTATTACGACCGGGGTAGCTACGAGCAGTACTTC,CASSYYDRGSYEQYF
NA,TRBJ2-1,TRBV20-1,NA,TGCAGTGCTAGAGCGGGGAATGAGCAGTTCTTC,CSARAGNEQFF
NA,TRBJ2-4,TRBV28,NA,TGTGCCAGCCGGGATTCAAAAAACATTCAGTACTTC,CASRDSKNIQYF
NA,TRBJ1-2,TRBV29-1,NA,TGCAGCGTTGAAGGCCAGGGGCACGGCTACCCCTTC,CSVEGQGHGYPF
NA,TRBJ2-7,TRBV6-5,NA,TGTGCCAGCAGCTACCGAGGGCTCGAGCAGTACTTC,CASSYRGLEQYF
NA,TRBJ2-7,TRBV19,TRBD2,TGTGCCAGTAGTATAAACCTAGCGGGCCCCTACGAGCAGTACTTC,CASSINLAGPYEQYF
few,TRBJ1-1,TRBV6-5,NA,TGTGCCAGCCACCCAGGTGGTTTGAACACTGAAGCTTTCTTT,CASHPGGLNTEAFF
NA,TRBJ1-1,TRBV19,TRBD1,TGTGCCAGTAGCGCGACAGGGACTGAAGCTTTCTTT,CASSATGTEAFF
NA,TRBJ2-3,TRBV12-2,NA,TGTGCAAGTCGCTTACCGACTAGAAGCACAGATACGCAGTATTTT,CASRLPTRSTDTQYF
NA,TRBJ2-3,TRBV7-2,NA,TGTGCCAGCAGCTTAGGTCTTATCACAGATACGCAGTATTTT,CASSLGLITDTQYF
few,TRBJ2-1,TRBV9,NA,TGTGCCAGCAGCGTAGAAGCAGCGGAAGACTACAATGAGCAGTTCTTC,CASSVEAAEDYNEQFF
NA,TRBJ1-2,TRBV7-2,NA,TGTGCCAGCAGCTCCAGTCGCGGGGGCTATGGCTACACCTTC,CASSSSRGGYGYTF
NA,TRBJ2-7,TRBV9,TRBD1,TGTGCCAGCAGCACCAGGACAGGGGGCTCCTACGAGCAGTACTTC,CASSTRTGGSYEQYF
few,TRBJ1-2,TRBV6-5,NA,TGTGCCAGCAGTTACGACTTGAACTATGGCTACCCCTTC,CASSYDLNYGYPF
NA,TRBJ2-2,TRBV7-9,NA,TGTGCCAGCAGCAAGGACACATCCCCCGGGGAGCTGTTTTTT,CASSKDTSPGELFF
NA,TRBJ1-2,TRBV4-3,NA,TGCGCCAGCAGCCAAGATGTGGGGGGGAACTATGGCTACCCCTTC,CASSQDVGGNYGYPF
NA,TRBJ2-4,TRBV18,TRBD2,TGTGCCAGCTCACCGGGACTAGCTGGGAACATTCAGTACTTC,CASSPGLAGNIQYF
NA,TRBJ1-1,TRBV6-5,TRBD1,TGTGCCAGCAGTCCGCCGGACAGGGCAACTGAAGCTTTCTTT,CASSPPDRATEAFF
few,TRBJ1-5,TRBV5-1,TRBD1,TGCGCCAGCAGCTTGGAGGGGGCGCCCGATCAGCCCCAGCATTTT,CASSLEGAPDQPQHF
NA,TRBJ1-1,TRBV10-3,NA,TGTGCCACCCATTTCGAAGGGGCACCGAACACTGAAGCTTTCTTT,CATHFEGAPNTEAFF
few,TRBJ1-2,TRBV5-6,TRBD1,TGTGCCAGCAACCCTGTGGACAGGACCAGCTATGGCTACACCTTC,CASNPVDRTSYGYTF
NA,TRBJ2-5,TRBV10-3,NA,TGTGCCATCAGTGTACAAGAGACCCAGTACTTC,CAISVQETQYF
NA,TRBJ2-2,TRBV19,NA,TGTGCCAGTATGGTGTTTCTAGGAGGCTCCGGGGAGCTGTTTTTT,CASMVFLGGSGELFF
NA,TRBJ2-3,TRBV6-1,NA,TGTGCCAGCAGTGCCATACTAGGCGAGACGCAGTATTTT,CASSAILGETQYF
NA,TRBJ2-1,TRBV4-1,TRBD2,TGCGCCAGCAGCCCGACTAGCGGGGGTTTGGATGAGCAGTTCTTC,CASSPTSGGLDEQFF
once,TRBJ1-2,TRBV19,NA,TGTGCCAGTAGTAGGCAGGGACTTTACTATGGCTACACCTTC,CASSRQGLYYGYTF
NA,TRBJ2-1,TRBV19,NA,TGTGCCAGTAGTATTGGAGACGGGTCCTCCTACAATGAGCAGTTCTTC,CASSIGDGSSYNEQFF
few,TRBJ2-3,TRBV13,TRBD2,TGTGCCAGCAGCTTATTGGCGGGAGAAACAGATACGCAGTATTTT,CASSLLAGETDTQYF
NA,TRBJ1-1,TRBV19,NA,TGTGCCAGTAGTGCGGGACCTCTTGAAGCTTTCTTT,CASSAGPLEAFF
NA,TRBJ2-7,TRBV19,TRBD2,TGTGCCAGTAGTATAGATTTCGGCGGGGGACCCTACGAGCAGTACTTC,CASSIDFGGGPYEQYF
NA,TRBJ2-3,TRBV9,TRBD1,TGTGCCAGCAGCGTAGAGGTAACAGGGGTAGATACGCAGTATTTT,CASSVEVTGVDTQYF
few,TRBJ1-4,TRBV6-1,TRBD1,TGTGCCAGCAGTGGAACCACAGGGGAATTAAGACTGTTTTTT,CASSGTTGELRLFF
few,TRBJ1-2,TRBV6-5,TRBD1,TGTGCCAGCAGTTACGACAGGGGGACTGGCTACACCTTC,CASSYDRGTGYTF
NA,TRBJ1-5,TRBV6-5,TRBD1,TGTGCCAGCAGTTACTCAAGACAGGGAGAAGAGCCCCAGCATTTT,CASSYSRQGEEPQHF
NA,TRBJ1-4,TRBV19,NA,TGTGCCAGTAGTGCCAGGGGCGCCTCTGAAAAACTGTTTTTT,CASSARGASEKLFF
NA,TRBJ2-2,TRBV7-3,TRBD1,TGTGCCAGCAGCTTAACGGGGACAGGGAGCGTTGGGGCCGGGGAGCTGTTTTTT,CASSLTGTGSVGAGELFF
NA,TRBJ2-1,TRBV5-1,TRBD1,TGCGCCAGCAGCTTGGCCGACAGGGGAATCAATGGGCAGTTCTTC,CASSLADRGINGQFF
NA,TRBJ1-2,TRBV2,TRBD1,TGTGCCAGCAGTGAAAGACAGGGTTATGGCTACACCTTC,CASSERQGYGYTF
NA,TRBJ1-1,TRBV5-1,NA,TGCGCCAGCAGCTTGGGGCCGACAGTGAACACTGAAGCTTTCTTT,CASSLGPTVNTEAFF
NA,TRBJ1-2,TRBV28,TRBD1,TGTGCCAGCAGTTTGAATCAAGCAGGGGGCGGCTATGGCTACACCTTC,CASSLNQAGGGYGYTF
NA,TRBJ2-3,TRBV27,NA,TGTGCCAGCAGTTTATGGCAGGCCACAGATACGCAGTATTTT,CASSLWQATDTQYF
NA,TRBJ2-4,TRBV4-3,TRBD1,TGCGCCAGCAGTCAGGACAGGGGGTTTGAAAACATTCAGTACTTC,CASSQDRGFENIQYF
NA,TRBJ1-2,TRBV5-6,NA,TGTGCCAGCAGCTTGGCCGGTTCGGAGGCTAACTATGGCTACCCCTTC,CASSLAGSEANYGYPF
few,TRBJ1-1,TRBV10-3,NA,TGTGCCACCAGTGGGCAGGGGTGGGCTGAAGCTTTCTTT,CATSGQGWAEAFF